This TCR beta chain originates from a study of T cells in localized non-small cell lung cancer. Study findings and constraints: An association was observed between higher blood T cell density and longer overall survival. Because researchers sequenced only one region of the tumor, heterogeneity is still possible. Among the tissues sampled, uninvolved adjacent lung had the highest T cell clonality, above tumor. There were a median roughly 60 of the top 100 tumor clones appearing in adjacent lung.

Concerning this clone: Its antigen remains unidentified.

From germline, CDR1 is SEHNR and CDR2 FQNEAQ (reference sequence). This CDR3 has 13 amino acids. Trimming cost V 3 bases and J 4 bases; bases outside gene matches: 1. Here immunoSEQ multiplex PCR was the method, and the copy in TCRdb shows in-frame clones only, minus some. The profile shows about 83,000 clones, around 84% of them singletons. The sample in question was peripheral blood, obtained before any cancer treatment. The chain links TRBV7-9 to TRBJ1-2; 8 bases are shared with TRBD1. The TCR comes from a female donor older than 55 with stage I lung adenocarcinoma. CDR3 sequence reads: CASSFGQGYGYTF. CDR3 bases: TGTGCCAGCAGCTTTGGACAGGGCTATGGCTACACCTTC. The entire variable domain, with the rest obtained from reference TRBV7-9 and TRBJ1-2, is as follows: DTGVSQNPRHKITKRGQNVTFRCDPISEHNRLYWYRQTLGQGPEFLTYFQNEAQLEKSRLLSDRFSAERPKGSFSTLEIQRTEQGDSAMYLCASSFGQGYGYTFGSGTRLTVV.